The following is a T cell receptor beta chain sequence with its context. The antigen is not known. The sample belongs to a study of post-analysis software for immune sequencing data. Study summary: The disease courses covered relapsing-remitting, secondary progressive and progressive-relapsing multiple sclerosis.

Trimming took 5 bases from V and 6 from J, leaving 16 bases between them. There are 15 residues in the CDR3. The germline V gene has CDR1 MRHNA and CDR2 SNTAGT. Unique molecular identifiers were built into the TCR beta cDNA libraries. A few hundred thousand cDNA molecules came from 1 to 10 million T cells. TCRdb reprocessed the PCR reads with MiXCR, giving one entry per CDR3 protein. In the table there are a few hundred thousand distinct CDR3 sequences, over 35% of which are singletons. Study-wide results and caveats: Elevated frequency relative to controls characterized several TRBV segments in patients, TRBV5-6, TRBV5-1 and TRBV20-1 among them. F measure grouped same-batch samples tightly together. The study found significantly lower normalized Chao1 diversity in multiple sclerosis patients than in controls.

V gene TRBV6-4 combines with J gene TRBJ1-4; unclear D gene. Material: blood. The sequence was obtained from a girl aged 10-17 years with multiple sclerosis. CDR3 bases: TGTGCCAGCAGTACAGACGGGATAGGAGATGAAAAACTGTTTTTT. This gives the protein CASSTDGIGDEKLFF.